These T cell receptor beta chains were read from a single sample in a study of shared clonotypes between healthy human individuals. Assay used: immunoSEQ multiplex PCR; TCRdb lists only in-frame clones, some missing. The data hold roughly 2.1 million clones, with more than 85% observed a single time. Sequencing input: naive CD8+ T cells from PBMCs. The receptors shown here come from a man aged 18 to 35 in good health. Some clones in this sample may be carry-over from other donors' samples. CDR3s include the opening cysteine and the closing phenylalanine or tryptophan. Fields, in order: V gene, J gene, clone size, D gene, CDR3 DNA, CDR3 protein. A D gene is named only where the DNA matches it firmly. Size tells how often a clone was seen (once, few, many) or the class of an expanded clone, and some rows leave it out.

v_call: TRBV27; j_call: TRBJ1-2; clone_size: -; d_call: -; cdr3_nt: TGTGCCAGCAGTTGGGGGGGAGGCTATGGCTACACCTTC; cdr3_aa: CASSWGGGYGYTF
v_call: TRBV6-1; j_call: TRBJ2-7; clone_size: few; d_call: -; cdr3_nt: TGTGCCAGCAGTACCGGGACTTCGAGCTCCTACGAGCAGTACTTC; cdr3_aa: CASSTGTSSSYEQYF
v_call: TRBV27; j_call: TRBJ2-5; clone_size: -; d_call: -; cdr3_nt: TGTGCCAGCAGTTTTCGACAGCGAGGGGAGACCCAGTACTTC; cdr3_aa: CASSFRQRGETQYF
v_call: TRBV25-1; j_call: TRBJ1-1; clone_size: -; d_call: -; cdr3_nt: TGCGCCAGCAGGGACCTTACTGAAGCTTTCTTT; cdr3_aa: CASRDLTEAFF
v_call: TRBV11-2; j_call: TRBJ2-1; clone_size: -; d_call: TRBD2; cdr3_nt: TGTGCCAGCAGCTCCGAGAGCGGGATTCAGTTCTTC; cdr3_aa: CASSSESGIQFF
v_call: TRBV7-9; j_call: TRBJ1-1; clone_size: -; d_call: -; cdr3_nt: TGTGCCAGCAGCTCCGTCTTGAACACTGAAGCTTTCTTT; cdr3_aa: CASSSVLNTEAFF
v_call: TRBV7-9; j_call: TRBJ2-3; clone_size: -; d_call: -; cdr3_nt: TGTGCCAGCAGCTTGGGTCAGTACACAGATACGCAGTATTTT; cdr3_aa: CASSLGQYTDTQYF
v_call: TRBV23-1; j_call: TRBJ1-3; clone_size: -; d_call: TRBD1; cdr3_nt: TGCGCCAGCAGTAACCTAAAGTGCGGGACAGACTCTGGAAACACCATATATTTT; cdr3_aa: CASSNLKCGTDSGNTIYF
v_call: TRBV18; j_call: TRBJ2-7; clone_size: -; d_call: -; cdr3_nt: TGTGCCAGCTCACCTGAAACGGGGGACGAGCAGTACTTC; cdr3_aa: CASSPETGDEQYF
v_call: TRBV28; j_call: TRBJ2-3; clone_size: -; d_call: -; cdr3_nt: TGTGCCAGCAGTTCCCCTGATCTCGGCACAGATACGCAGTATTTT; cdr3_aa: CASSSPDLGTDTQYF
v_call: TRBV7-6; j_call: TRBJ1-2; clone_size: -; d_call: TRBD1; cdr3_nt: TGTGCCAGCAGCTTAGACAGGACAGGACGAGGCTACACCTTC; cdr3_aa: CASSLDRTGRGYTF